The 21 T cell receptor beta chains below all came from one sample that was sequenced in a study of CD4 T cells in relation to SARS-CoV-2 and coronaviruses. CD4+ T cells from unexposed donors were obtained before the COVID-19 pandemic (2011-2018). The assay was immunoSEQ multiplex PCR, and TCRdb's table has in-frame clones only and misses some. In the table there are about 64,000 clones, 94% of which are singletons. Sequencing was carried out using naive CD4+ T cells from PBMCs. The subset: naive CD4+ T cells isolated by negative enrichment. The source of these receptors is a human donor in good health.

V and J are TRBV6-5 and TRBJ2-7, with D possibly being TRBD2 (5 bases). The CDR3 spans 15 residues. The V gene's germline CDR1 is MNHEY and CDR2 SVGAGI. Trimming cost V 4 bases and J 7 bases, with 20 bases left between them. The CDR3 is CASSSTSGLAREQYF. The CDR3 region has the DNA TGTGCCAGCAGTTCGACCTCTGGACTTGCGAGGGAGCAGTACTTC.

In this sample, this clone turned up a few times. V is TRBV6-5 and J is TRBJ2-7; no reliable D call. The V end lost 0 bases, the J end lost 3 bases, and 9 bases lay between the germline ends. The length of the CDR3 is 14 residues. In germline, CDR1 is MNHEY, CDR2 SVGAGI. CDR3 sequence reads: CASSYSPMRYEQYF. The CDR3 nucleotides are TGTGCCAGCAGTTACTCGCCCATGCGCTACGAGCAGTACTTC.

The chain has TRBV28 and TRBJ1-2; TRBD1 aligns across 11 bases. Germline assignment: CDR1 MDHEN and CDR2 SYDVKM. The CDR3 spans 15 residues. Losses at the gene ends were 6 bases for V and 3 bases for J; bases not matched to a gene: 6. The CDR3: CASRPWTGGDYGYTF. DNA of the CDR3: TGTGCCAGCAGGCCTTGGACAGGGGGCGACTATGGCTACACCTTC.

DNA for the CDR3: TGTGCCAGCAGCTCCGGACAGGGTTATTGGAGCACCATATATTTT. Its translation: CASSSGQGYWSTIYF. This chain joins TRBV6-5 and TRBJ1-3; 8 bases align to TRBD1. Germline CDR1 reads MNHEY; CDR2 reads SVGAGI. After removal of 6 bases from V and 9 bases from J, the junction contained 13 bases not matched to a gene. The CDR3 loop spans 15 amino acids.

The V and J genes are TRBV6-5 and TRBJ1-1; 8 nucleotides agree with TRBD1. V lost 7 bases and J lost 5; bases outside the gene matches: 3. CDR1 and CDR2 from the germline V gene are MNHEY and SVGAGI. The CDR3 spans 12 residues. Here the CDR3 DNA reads TGTGCCAGCAAAACAGGGGGGACTGAAGCTTTCTTT. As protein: CASKTGGTEAFF.

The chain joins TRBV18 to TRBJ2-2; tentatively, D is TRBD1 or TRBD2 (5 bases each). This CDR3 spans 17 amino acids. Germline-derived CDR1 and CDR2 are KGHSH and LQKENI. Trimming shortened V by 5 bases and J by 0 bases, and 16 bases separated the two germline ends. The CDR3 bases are TGTGCCAGCTCATCCGGACTTGGGGGAACGAACACCGGGGAGCTGTTTTTT. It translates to CASSSGLGGTNTGELFF.

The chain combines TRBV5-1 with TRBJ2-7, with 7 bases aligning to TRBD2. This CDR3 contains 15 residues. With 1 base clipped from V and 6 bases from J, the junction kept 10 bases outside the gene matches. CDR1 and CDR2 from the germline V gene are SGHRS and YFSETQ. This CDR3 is CASSLRREIQGEQYF. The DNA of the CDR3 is TGCGCCAGCAGCTTGCGGCGGGAGATCCAGGGCGAGCAGTACTTC.

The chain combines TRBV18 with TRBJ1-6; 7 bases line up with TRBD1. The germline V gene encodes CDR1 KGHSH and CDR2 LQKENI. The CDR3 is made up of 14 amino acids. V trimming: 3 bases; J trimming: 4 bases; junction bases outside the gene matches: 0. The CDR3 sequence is CASSPTGYNSPLHF. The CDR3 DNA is TGTGCCAGCTCACCGACAGGGTATAATTCACCCCTCCACTTT. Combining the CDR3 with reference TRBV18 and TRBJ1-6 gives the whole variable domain NAGVMQNPRHLVRRRGQEARLRCSPMKGHSHVYWYRQLPEEGLKFMVYLQKENIIDESGMPKERFSAEFPKEGPSILRIQQVVRGDSAAYFCASSPTGYNSPLHFGNGTRLTVT.

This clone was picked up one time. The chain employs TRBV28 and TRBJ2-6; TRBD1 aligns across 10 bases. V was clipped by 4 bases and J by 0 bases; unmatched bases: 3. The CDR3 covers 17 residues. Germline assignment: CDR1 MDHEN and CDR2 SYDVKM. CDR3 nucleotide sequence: TGTGCCAGCAGTTGGGGACAGGGGCCCTCTGGGGCCAACGTCCTGACTTTC. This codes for CASSWGQGPSGANVLTF.

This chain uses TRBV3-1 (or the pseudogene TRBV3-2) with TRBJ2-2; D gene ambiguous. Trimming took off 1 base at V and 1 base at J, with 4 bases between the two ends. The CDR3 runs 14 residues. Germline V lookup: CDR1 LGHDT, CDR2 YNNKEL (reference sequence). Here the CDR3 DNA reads TGTGCCAGCAGCCAAGGGGTGAACACCGGGGAGCTGTTTTTT. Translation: CASSQGVNTGELFF.

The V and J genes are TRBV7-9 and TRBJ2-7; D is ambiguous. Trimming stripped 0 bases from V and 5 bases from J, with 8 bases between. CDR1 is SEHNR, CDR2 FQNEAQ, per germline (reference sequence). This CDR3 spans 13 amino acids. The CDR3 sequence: CASSLAGGHEQYF. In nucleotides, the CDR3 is TGTGCCAGCAGCTTAGCGGGTGGTCACGAGCAGTACTTC.

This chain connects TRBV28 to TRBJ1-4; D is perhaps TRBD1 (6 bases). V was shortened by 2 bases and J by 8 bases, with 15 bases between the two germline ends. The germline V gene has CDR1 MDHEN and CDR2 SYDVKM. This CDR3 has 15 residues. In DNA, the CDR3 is TGTGCCAGCAGTTTAGGGGGACAATTGGGGGAAAAACTGTTTTTT. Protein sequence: CASSLGGQLGEKLFF.

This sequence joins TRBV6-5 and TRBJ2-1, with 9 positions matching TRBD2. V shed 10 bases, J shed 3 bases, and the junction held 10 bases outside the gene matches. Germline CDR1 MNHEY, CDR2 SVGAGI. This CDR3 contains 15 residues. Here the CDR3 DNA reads TGTGCCACCCACGTAGCGGGAGTGTTCTACAATGAGCAGTTCTTC. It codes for CATHVAGVFYNEQFF.

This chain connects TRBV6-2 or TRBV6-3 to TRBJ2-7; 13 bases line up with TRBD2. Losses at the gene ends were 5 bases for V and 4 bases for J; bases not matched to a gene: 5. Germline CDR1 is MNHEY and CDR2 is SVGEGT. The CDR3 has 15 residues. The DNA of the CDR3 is TGTGCCAGCAGTCACGGGACTAGCGGGAATTACGAGCAGTACTTC. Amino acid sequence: CASSHGTSGNYEQYF.

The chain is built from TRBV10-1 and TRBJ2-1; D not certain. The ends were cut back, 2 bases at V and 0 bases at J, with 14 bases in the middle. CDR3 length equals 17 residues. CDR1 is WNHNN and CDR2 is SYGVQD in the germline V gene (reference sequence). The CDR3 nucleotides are TGCGCCAGCAGTGAGAGAGCCCTGAGGAGCTCCTACAATGAGCAGTTCTTC. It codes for CASSERALRSSYNEQFF.

The CDR3 loop reads CATSGSREGFTDTQYF. The CDR3 bases are TGTGCCACCAGTGGCTCGAGGGAGGGGTTCACAGATACGCAGTATTTT. J is TRBJ2-3 and V is TRBV24-1; 7 bases agree with TRBD2. Germline CDR1 and CDR2: KGHDR and SFDVKD. The CDR3 sequence is 16 residues long. The junction had 9 bases not matched to a gene; V was cut back by 5 bases and J by 2 bases.

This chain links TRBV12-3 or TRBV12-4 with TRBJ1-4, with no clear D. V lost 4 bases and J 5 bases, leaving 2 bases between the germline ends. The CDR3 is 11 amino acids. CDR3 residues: CASSWNEKLFF. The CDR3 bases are TGTGCCAGCAGTTGGAATGAAAAACTGTTTTTT.

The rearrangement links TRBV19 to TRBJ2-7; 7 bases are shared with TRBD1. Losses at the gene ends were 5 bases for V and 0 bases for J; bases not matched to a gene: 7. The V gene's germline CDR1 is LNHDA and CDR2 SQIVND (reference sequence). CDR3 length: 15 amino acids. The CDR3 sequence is CASSATAGGSYEQYF. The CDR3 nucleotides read TGTGCCAGTAGTGCGACGGCAGGGGGCTCCTACGAGCAGTACTTC.

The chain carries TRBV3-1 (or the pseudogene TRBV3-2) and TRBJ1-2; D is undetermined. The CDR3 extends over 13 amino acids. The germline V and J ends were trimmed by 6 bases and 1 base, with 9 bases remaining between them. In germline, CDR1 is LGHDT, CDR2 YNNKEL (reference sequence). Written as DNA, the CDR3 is TGTGCCAGCAGTTCGACTAATAACTATGGCTACACCTTC. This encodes CASSSTNNYGYTF.

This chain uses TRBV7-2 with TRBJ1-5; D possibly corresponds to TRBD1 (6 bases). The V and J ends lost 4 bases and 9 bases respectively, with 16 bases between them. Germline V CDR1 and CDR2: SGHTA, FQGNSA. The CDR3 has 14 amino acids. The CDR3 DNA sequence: TGTGCCAGCAGCTGGGGGGCAGGCCCGGGGCCCCAGCATTTT. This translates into CASSWGAGPGPQHF. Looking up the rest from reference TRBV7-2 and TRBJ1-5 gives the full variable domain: GAGVSQSPSNKVTEKGKDVELRCDPISGHTALYWYRQSLGQGLEFLIYFQGNSAPDKSGLPSDRFSAERTGGSVSTLTIQRTQQEDSAVYLCASSWGAGPGPQHFGDGTRLSIL.

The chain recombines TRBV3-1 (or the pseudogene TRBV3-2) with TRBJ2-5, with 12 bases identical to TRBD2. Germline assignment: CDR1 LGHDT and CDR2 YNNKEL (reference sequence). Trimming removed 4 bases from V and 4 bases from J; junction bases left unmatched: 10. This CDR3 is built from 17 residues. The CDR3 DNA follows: TGTGCCAGCAGCCGAAACACAGGGGGACTAGCGGGAGAGACCCAGTACTTC. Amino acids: CASSRNTGGLAGETQYF.